One T cell receptor (beta chain) is described in this entry. The V segment lost 6 bases and the J segment 11 bases; nucleotides outside the gene matches: 17. The CDR3 extends over 14 amino acids. The germline V gene encodes CDR1 GTSNPN and CDR2 SVGIG (reference sequence). This entry comes from a study of blood T cell repertoires in COVID-19. Sequencing used immunoSEQ multiplex PCR; TCRdb keeps in-frame clones, though not all of them. Counted here are fewer than 200,000 clones, around 82% occurring once; the ten biggest clones make up under 13%. The chain links TRBV30 to TRBJ1-1, with 8 bases aligning to TRBD1. The TCR was taken from a man in his 70s with active or convalescent COVID-19. Sequencing used peripheral blood. CDR3 coding DNA: TGTGCCTGTGCATCCGGGTGGACAGGGCACGGGGCTTTCTTT. As protein: CACASGWTGHGAFF.